This TCR beta chain was sequenced during a study of somatic mutations in cytotoxic T cells in rheumatoid arthritis. The study's findings and limits: TRBV07 appeared slightly underrepresented in the rheumatoid arthritis patients. That finding was not adjusted to account for multiple comparisons.

TCRdb keeps only in-frame clones here, not all; method: immunoSEQ multiplex PCR. The data contain 9,500 to 15,000 clones, roughly 87% of them singletons. V shed 3 bases and J 4 bases; nucleotides not matched to a gene: 10. The CDR3 loop spans 16 amino acids. CDR1 and CDR2 from the germline V gene are GTSNPN and SVGIG (reference sequence). As to this clone: Its antigen is undetermined.

The origin of this receptor is a woman aged 55-69 years in good health. The chain employs TRBV30 and TRBJ1-2, with 11 bases identical to TRBD1. Sequenced: CD8+ T cells sorted from blood. The CDR3 reads CAWSLGQGDGGYGYTF. Written as DNA, the CDR3 is TGTGCCTGGAGCTTGGGACAGGGGGATGGGGGCTATGGCTACACCTTC.